The 4 T cell receptor beta chains presented below share a single source sample, sequenced in a study of shared clonotypes between healthy human individuals. Using immunoSEQ multiplex PCR, the repertoire was profiled, and TCRdb retains in-frame clones only, with some absent. Of about 480,000 clones in the sample, over 75% were seen once. Sequences were obtained from PBMCs. Receptors were obtained from a middle-aged woman in good health. Some clones in this sample may be carry-over from other donors' samples.

CDR3 loop: CASSLEGQGAYNEQFF. DNA for the CDR3: TGTGCCAGCAGCTTAGAGGGACAGGGGGCCTACAATGAGCAGTTCTTC. The gene calls are TRBV7-2 and TRBJ2-1; 11 bases map to TRBD1. J lost 2 bases, V lost 1 base, and 1 base had no gene match. CDR3 length: 16 amino acids. Germline CDR1 and CDR2: SGHTA and FQGNSA. Using reference TRBV7-2 and TRBJ2-1 for the parts outside the CDR3, the full variable domain is GAGVSQSPSNKVTEKGKDVELRCDPISGHTALYWYRQSLGQGLEFLIYFQGNSAPDKSGLPSDRFSAERTGGSVSTLTIQRTQQEDSAVYLCASSLEGQGAYNEQFFGPGTRLTVL.

The rearrangement uses TRBV7-6 and TRBJ2-3; 8 bases are a match to TRBD2. The germline V gene has CDR1 SGHVS and CDR2 FNYEAQ. V lost 0 bases to trimming and J lost 4 bases; unmatched junction nucleotides: 6. This CDR3 comprises 16 residues. CDR3 nucleotide sequence: TGTGCCAGCAGCTTAGCGTGGCGGGAGGTCGCAGATACGCAGTATTTT. This sequence encodes CASSLAWREVADTQYF.

The V and J genes are TRBV11-1 and TRBJ1-2; 10 nucleotides line up with TRBD1. The CDR3 sequence is 14 residues long. Germline V gene data show CDR1 as SGHAT and CDR2 as FQDESV (reference sequence). V lost 5 bases and J lost 3; bases outside the gene matches: 3. This CDR3 is CASSATGGYYGYTF. CDR3 DNA: TGTGCCAGCAGCGCGACAGGGGGCTACTATGGCTACACCTTC.

This chain links TRBV2 with TRBJ2-5, with D hard to call. This CDR3 has 14 amino acids. Germline CDR1 is SNHLY and CDR2 is FYNNEI. V was shortened by 8 bases and J by 4 bases, with 17 bases between the two germline ends. CDR3 loop: CASARGSGLETQYF. The CDR3 nucleotides are TGTGCCAGCGCCAGAGGCTCTGGCCTAGAGACCCAGTACTTC.